This T cell receptor beta chain was documented in a study of cytomegalovirus exposure and HLA in healthy donors. Study observations and caveats: The dataset shows that most TCR sequences were rare, while some public TCRs occurred in many donors. TCR beta V segments were, for the most part, productive about 87% or about 30% of the time in an earlier analysis.

With respect to this clone: Its target is not known.

Researchers ran the PCR with 60 Vbeta and 13 Jbeta primers. The protocol was immunoSEQ multiplex PCR, while the TCRdb copy is restricted to in-frame clones and leaves out a portion. This table holds about 88,000 clones. The junction had 8 bases not matched to a gene; V was cut back by 5 bases and J by 0 bases. The CDR3 runs to 15 residues. Germline V gene lookup returns CDR1 SGHDT and CDR2 YYEEEE. The chain joins TRBV5-6 to TRBJ2-7, with 7 positions matching TRBD1. This receptor was taken from a girl aged 10-17 years in good health and CMV-seropositive. The sequenced sample was PBMCs. CDR3 sequence (DNA): TGTGCCAGCAGGGCCGGGACAGCAAGCTCCTACGAGCAGTACGTC. This sequence encodes CASRAGTASSYEQYV.